This T cell receptor beta chain was observed in a study of blood T cell repertoires in COVID-19. Study information: Italy, Spain and the United States were the sources of the convalescent and acute COVID-19 samples. Sources were T cells, B-cell-depleted T cells, or PBMCs; the material itself was cDNA or gDNA.

This clone is a singleton in its sample. Trimming took 0 bases from V and 4 from J; bases not matched to a gene: 13. Germline V gene data show CDR1 as LGHNA and CDR2 as YSLEER. CDR3 length: 20 residues. TCRdb's copy holds only in-frame clones and misses some; the assay was immunoSEQ multiplex PCR. The table has about 200,000 clones, more than 75% seen once. Sequenced material: peripheral blood. The genes are TRBV4-3 and TRBJ2-2; 11 nucleotides align to TRBD2. The source is a woman aged 80 or over with acute or convalescent COVID-19. CDR3 amino acids: CASSQDLGLAANWVTGELFF. CDR3 nucleotides: TGCGCCAGCAGCCAAGATTTGGGACTAGCGGCCAATTGGGTCACCGGGGAGCTGTTTTTT.